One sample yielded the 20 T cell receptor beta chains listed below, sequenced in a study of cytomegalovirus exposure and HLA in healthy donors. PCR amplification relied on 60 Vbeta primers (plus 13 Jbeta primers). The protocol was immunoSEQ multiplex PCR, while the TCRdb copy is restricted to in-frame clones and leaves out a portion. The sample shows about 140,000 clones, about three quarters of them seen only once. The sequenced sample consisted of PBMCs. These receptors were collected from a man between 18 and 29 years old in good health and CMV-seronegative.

CDR3 residues: CASSAQGINEKLFF. CDR3 nucleotide sequence: TGTGCCAGCAGCGCCCAGGGAATTAATGAAAAACTGTTTTTT. The chain joins TRBV9 to TRBJ1-4, with D perhaps matching TRBD1 (5 bases). CDR3 length: 14 amino acids. Germline V gene data show CDR1 as SGDLS and CDR2 as YYNGEE. V was cut by 3 bases and J by 4 bases, with 10 bases left in between.

The DNA for the CDR3 is TGTGCCAGCAGGGACAGACAAGAGACCCAGTACTTC. Translating gives CASRDRQETQYF. The chain links TRBV6-5 to TRBJ2-5; weak D call: TRBD1 (6 bases). Trimming removed 6 bases from V and 2 bases from J, with 7 bases in between. Germline CDR1 reads MNHEY; CDR2 reads SVGAGI. This CDR3 comprises 12 residues.

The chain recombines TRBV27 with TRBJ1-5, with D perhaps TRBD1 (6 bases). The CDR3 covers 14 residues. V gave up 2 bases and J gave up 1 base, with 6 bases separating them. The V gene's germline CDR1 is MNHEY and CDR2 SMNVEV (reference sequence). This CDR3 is CASSLQGSNQPQHF. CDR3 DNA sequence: TGTGCCAGCAGTTTACAGGGGAGCAATCAGCCCCAGCATTTT.

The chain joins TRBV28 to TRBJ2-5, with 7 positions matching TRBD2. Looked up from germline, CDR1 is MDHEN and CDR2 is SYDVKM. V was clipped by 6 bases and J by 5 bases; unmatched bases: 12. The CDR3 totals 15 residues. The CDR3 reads CASSRGGVSRETQYF. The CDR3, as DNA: TGTGCCAGCAGCCGGGGAGGGGTATCGCGGGAGACCCAGTACTTC.

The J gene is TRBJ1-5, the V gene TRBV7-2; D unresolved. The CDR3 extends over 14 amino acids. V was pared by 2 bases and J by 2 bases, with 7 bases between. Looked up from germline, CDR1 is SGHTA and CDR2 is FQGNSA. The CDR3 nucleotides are TGTGCCAGCAGCTTATCCGGGGGCAATCAGCCCCAGCATTTT. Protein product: CASSLSGGNQPQHF.

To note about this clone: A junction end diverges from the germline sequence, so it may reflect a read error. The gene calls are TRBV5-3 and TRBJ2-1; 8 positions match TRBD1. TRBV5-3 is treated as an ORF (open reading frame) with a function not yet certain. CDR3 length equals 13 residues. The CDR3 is CARRWQGAGEQLF. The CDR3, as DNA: TGTGCCAGAAGATGGCAGGGGGCGGGTGAGCAGCTCTTC.

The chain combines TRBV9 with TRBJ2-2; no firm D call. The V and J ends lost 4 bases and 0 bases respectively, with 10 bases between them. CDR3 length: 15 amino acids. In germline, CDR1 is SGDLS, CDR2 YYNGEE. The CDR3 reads CASSFADTNTGELFF. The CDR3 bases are TGTGCCAGCAGCTTCGCGGATACGAACACCGGGGAGCTGTTTTTT.

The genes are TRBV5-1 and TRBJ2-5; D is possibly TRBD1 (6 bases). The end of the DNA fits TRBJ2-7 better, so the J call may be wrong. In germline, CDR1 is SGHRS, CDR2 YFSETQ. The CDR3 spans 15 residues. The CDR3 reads CASSLGMARGDEQYF. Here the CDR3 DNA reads TGCGCCAGCAGCTTGGGAATGGCCAGGGGAGACGAGCAGTACTTC.

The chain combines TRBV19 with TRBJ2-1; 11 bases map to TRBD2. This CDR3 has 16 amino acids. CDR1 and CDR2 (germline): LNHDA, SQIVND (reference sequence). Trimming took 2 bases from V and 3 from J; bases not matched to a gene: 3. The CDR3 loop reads CASSIPGLAGYNEQFF. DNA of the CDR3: TGTGCCAGTAGTATACCAGGACTAGCGGGCTACAATGAGCAGTTCTTC.

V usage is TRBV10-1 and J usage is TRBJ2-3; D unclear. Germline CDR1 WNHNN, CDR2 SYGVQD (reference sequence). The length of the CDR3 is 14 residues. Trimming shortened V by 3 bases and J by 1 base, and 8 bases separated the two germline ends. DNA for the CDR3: TGCGCCAGCAGTGACCAGGTGGGCACAGATACGCAGTATTTT. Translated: CASSDQVGTDTQYF.

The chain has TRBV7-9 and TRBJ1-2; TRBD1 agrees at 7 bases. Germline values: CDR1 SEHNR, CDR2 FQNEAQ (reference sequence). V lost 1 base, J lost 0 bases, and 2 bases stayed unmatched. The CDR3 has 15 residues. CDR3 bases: TGTGCCAGCAGCTTAGGGGACAGTACTAACTATGGCTACACCTTC. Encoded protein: CASSLGDSTNYGYTF.

The CDR3 is CASSETSGGAKFF. Here the CDR3 DNA reads TGTGCCAGTAGTGAGACTAGCGGGGGGGCAAAGTTCTTC. The chain combines TRBV19 with TRBJ2-1; 14 bases agree with TRBD2. The CDR3 is 13 amino acids. Germline lookup yields CDR1 LNHDA and CDR2 SQIVND (reference sequence). The V and J ends lost 5 bases and 14 bases, in that order; junction bases with no gene match: 5.

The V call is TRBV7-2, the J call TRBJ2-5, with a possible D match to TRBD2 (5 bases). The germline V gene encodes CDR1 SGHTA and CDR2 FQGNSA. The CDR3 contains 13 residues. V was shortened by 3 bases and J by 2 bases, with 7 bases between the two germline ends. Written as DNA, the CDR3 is TGTGCCAGCAGCTTCCCGGGACAAGAGACCCAGTACTTC. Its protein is CASSFPGQETQYF.

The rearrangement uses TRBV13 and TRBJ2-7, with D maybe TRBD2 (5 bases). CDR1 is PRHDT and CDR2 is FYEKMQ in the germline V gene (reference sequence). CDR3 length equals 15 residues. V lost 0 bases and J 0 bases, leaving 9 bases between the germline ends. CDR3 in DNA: TGTGCCAGCAGCTTAGGCCAGGCGGGCTCCTACGAGCAGTACTTC. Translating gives CASSLGQAGSYEQYF.

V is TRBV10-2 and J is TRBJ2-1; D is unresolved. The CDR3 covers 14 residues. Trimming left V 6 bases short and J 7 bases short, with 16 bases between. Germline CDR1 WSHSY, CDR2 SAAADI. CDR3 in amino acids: CASRPRGPQNEQFF. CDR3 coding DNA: TGCGCCAGCAGGCCCCGTGGGCCCCAAAATGAGCAGTTCTTC.

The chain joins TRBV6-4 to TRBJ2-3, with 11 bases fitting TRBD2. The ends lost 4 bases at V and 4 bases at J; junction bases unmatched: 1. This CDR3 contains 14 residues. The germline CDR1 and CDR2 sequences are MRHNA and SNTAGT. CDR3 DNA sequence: TGTGCCAGCAGTGGTAGCGGGGGGGCAGATACGCAGTATTTT. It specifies CASSGSGGADTQYF.

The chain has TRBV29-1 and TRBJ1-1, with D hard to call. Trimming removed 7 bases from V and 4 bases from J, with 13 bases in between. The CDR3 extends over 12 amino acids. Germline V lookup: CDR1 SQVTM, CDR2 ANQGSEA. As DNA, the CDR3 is TGCAGCGCCCCGGTGGGAGGCACTGAAGCTTTCTTT. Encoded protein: CSAPVGGTEAFF. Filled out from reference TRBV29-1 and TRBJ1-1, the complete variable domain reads SAVISQKPSRDICQRGTSLTIQCQVDSQVTMMFWYRQQPGQSLTLIATANQGSEATYESGFVIDKFPISRPNLTFSTLTVSNMSPEDSSIYLCSAPVGGTEAFFGQGTRLTVV.

The CDR3 DNA reads as TGTGCCAGCAGCGGCCAGGGACTCACTGAAGCTTTCTTT. This encodes CASSGQGLTEAFF. This chain uses TRBV11-2 with TRBJ1-1; a possible D gene is TRBD1 (5 bases). V lost 5 bases to trimming and J lost 4 bases, with 11 bases between them. Germline V gene sequence: CDR1 SGHAT, CDR2 FQNNGV. This CDR3 is 13 amino acids long.

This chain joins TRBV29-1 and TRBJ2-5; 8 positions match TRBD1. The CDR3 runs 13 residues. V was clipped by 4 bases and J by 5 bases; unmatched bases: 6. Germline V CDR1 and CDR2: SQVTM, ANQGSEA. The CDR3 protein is CSVAGGARETQYF. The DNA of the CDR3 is TGCAGCGTTGCAGGGGGCGCGCGGGAGACCCAGTACTTC.

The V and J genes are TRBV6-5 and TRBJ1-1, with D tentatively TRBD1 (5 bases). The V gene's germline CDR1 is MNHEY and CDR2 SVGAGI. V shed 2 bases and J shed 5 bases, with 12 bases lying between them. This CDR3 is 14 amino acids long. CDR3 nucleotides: TGTGCCAGCAGTTACGATGGTGGGGGGACTGAAGCTTTCTTT. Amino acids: CASSYDGGGTEAFF.